Listed here is a single TCR beta chain. TCRdb keeps only in-frame clones here, not all; method: immunoSEQ multiplex PCR. This table holds over 120,000 clones, 75% to 90% found once. These data originate in a study of blood T cell repertoires in COVID-19. Across the study: COVID-19 samples, acute and convalescent, were from the United States, Italy and Spain. The cDNA or gDNA used as material had been derived from T cells, B-cell-depleted T cells, or PBMCs.

The CDR3 loop spans 15 amino acids. Germline CDR1 is LGHDT and CDR2 is YNNKEL (reference sequence). V was pared by 3 bases and J by 8 bases, with 16 bases between. The sequenced sample consisted of peripheral blood. The TCR was taken from a man between 50 and 59 years old who had recovered from COVID-19. This chain links TRBV3-1 (or the pseudogene TRBV3-2) with TRBJ1-4; D may be TRBD1 (5 bases). The CDR3 region is CASSHAGGFGEKLFF. The CDR3 DNA follows: TGTGCCAGCAGCCACGCGGGGGGGTTTGGAGAAAAACTGTTTTTT.